Listed below are T cell receptor beta chains from one sample, sequenced in a study of blood T cell repertoires in COVID-19. Sequencing was performed with immunoSEQ multiplex PCR; in TCRdb, only in-frame clones are kept and a portion is missing. The table shows approximately 200,000 clones, with roughly four fifths occurring only once. Sample: peripheral blood. These receptors were taken from a woman aged 60 to 75 with acute or convalescent COVID-19. Both conserved end residues are part of each CDR3. D genes are given only for firm matches. Size is stated for part of the rows, as once, few or many counts, or as a class when the clone is expanded.

d_gene	abundance	v_gene	j_gene	CDR3aa	CDR3nt
-	-	TRBV29-1	TRBJ1-1	CSVNTGMEAFF	TGCAGCGTCAACACAGGGATGGAAGCTTTCTTT
-	-	TRBV2	TRBJ2-1	CASSRGDSHYHEQFF	TGTGCCAGCAGCCGCGGGGACAGCCACTACCATGAGCAGTTCTTC
TRBD2	-	TRBV4-1	TRBJ2-5	CASSQDRVSGLAGGETQYF	TGCGCCAGCAGCCAAGATAGGGTTAGCGGCCTAGCGGGGGGGGAGACCCAGTACTTC
TRBD1	few	TRBV4-3	TRBJ1-2	CASSQTRDRVMRGYTF	TGCGCCAGCAGCCAAACCCGGGACAGGGTGATGCGTGGCTACACCTTC
-	-	TRBV5-1	TRBJ1-4	CASSLGGRRSEKLFF	TGCGCCAGCAGCTTGGGGGGGAGGAGGAGTGAAAAACTGTTTTTT
TRBD2	-	TRBV9	TRBJ2-1	CASSATSGVYNEQFF	TGTGCCAGCAGCGCGACTAGCGGGGTCTACAATGAGCAGTTCTTC
TRBD1	-	TRBV4-2	TRBJ1-1	CASSRGQGRRTEAFF	TGTGCCAGCAGCCGGGGACAGGGGAGGCGCACTGAAGCTTTCTTT
-	-	TRBV12-3/TRBV12-4	TRBJ2-3	CASSFDISAQYF	TGTGCCAGCAGTTTCGACATTTCGGCGCAGTATTTT
-	-	TRBV11-1	TRBJ1-1	CASSLIKNTEAFF	TGTGCCAGCAGCTTAATCAAGAACACTGAAGCTTTCTTT
-	-	TRBV4-2	TRBJ1-6	CASSQAAGANNSPLHF	TGTGCCAGCAGCCAAGCAGCAGGGGCAAATAATTCACCCCTCCACTTT
-	-	TRBV30	TRBJ2-5	CAWGTLPETQYF	TGTGCCTGGGGGACTCTCCCAGAGACCCAGTACTTC
TRBD1	-	TRBV4-2	TRBJ2-1	CASSLPGTGDEQFF	TGTGCCAGCAGCCTACCCGGGACAGGGGATGAGCAGTTCTTC
TRBD1	-	TRBV28	TRBJ2-1	CASKTGTGRGNEQFF	TGTGCCAGCAAAACCGGGACAGGGCGTGGTAATGAGCAGTTCTTC
-	-	TRBV13	TRBJ1-1	CASSLARGQAFF	TGTGCCAGCAGCTTAGCCAGGGGCCAAGCTTTCTTT
-	-	TRBV7-9	TRBJ2-7	CASSFDSLSLEQYF	TGTGCCAGCAGCTTCGACAGCCTCTCTCTCGAGCAGTACTTC
-	-	TRBV7-8	TRBJ2-2	CASSLTPGDYNAGELFF	TGTGCCAGCAGCTTAACCCCAGGGGACTATAACGCCGGGGAGCTGTTTTTT
-	-	TRBV6-1	TRBJ1-6	CASSDRINSPLHF	TGTGCCAGCAGTGACAGGATAAATTCACCCCTCCACTTT
-	-	TRBV2	TRBJ2-3	CASVADTGDTQYF	TGTGCCAGCGTAGCGGATACTGGAGATACGCAGTATTTT
-	-	TRBV5-8	TRBJ2-3	CASTPSSGSTDTQYF	TGTGCCAGCACACCCTCCAGCGGTAGCACAGATACGCAGTATTTT
-	-	TRBV3-1/TRBV3-2	TRBJ1-1	CASAPGLGNTEAFF	TGTGCCAGCGCGCCAGGATTAGGGAACACTGAAGCTTTCTTT
TRBD2	-	TRBV5-1	TRBJ2-5	CASSPGAGGTQETQYF	TGCGCCAGCAGCCCCGGGGCGGGGGGTACACAAGAGACCCAGTACTTC
-	-	TRBV19	TRBJ1-6	CASTRDSGGSPLHF	TGTGCCAGTACCAGAGACTCGGGGGGCTCACCCCTCCACTTT
-	few	TRBV6-1	TRBJ2-7	CASSEVAPRGEQYF	TGTGCCAGCAGTGAAGTGGCCCCCCGGGGGGAGCAGTACTTC
-	-	TRBV28	TRBJ2-7	CASSVDMQLKQYF	TGTGCCAGCAGTGTGGACATGCAGCTCAAGCAGTACTTC
-	once	TRBV3-1/TRBV3-2	TRBJ1-6	CASSQGGGNSPLHF	TGTGCCAGCAGCCAAGGAGGAGGGAATTCACCCCTCCACTTT
-	-	TRBV10-3	TRBJ2-3	CAISEAADTQYF	TGTGCCATCAGTGAGGCGGCAGATACGCAGTATTTT
-	-	TRBV11-1	TRBJ1-6	CASSLEAGVDSPLHF	TGTGCCAGCAGCTTAGAGGCAGGGGTGGATTCACCCCTCCACTTT